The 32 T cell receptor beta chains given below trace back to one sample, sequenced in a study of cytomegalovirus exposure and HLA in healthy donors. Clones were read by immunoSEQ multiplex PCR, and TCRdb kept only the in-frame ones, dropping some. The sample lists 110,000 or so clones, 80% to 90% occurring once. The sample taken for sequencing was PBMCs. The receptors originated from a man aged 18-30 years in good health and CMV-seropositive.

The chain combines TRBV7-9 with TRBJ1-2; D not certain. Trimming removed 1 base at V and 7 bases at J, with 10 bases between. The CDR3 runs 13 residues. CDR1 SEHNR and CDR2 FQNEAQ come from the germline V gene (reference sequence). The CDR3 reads CASSLDLRGGYTF. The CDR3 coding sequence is TGTGCCAGCAGCTTAGATCTCCGGGGTGGCTACACCTTC.

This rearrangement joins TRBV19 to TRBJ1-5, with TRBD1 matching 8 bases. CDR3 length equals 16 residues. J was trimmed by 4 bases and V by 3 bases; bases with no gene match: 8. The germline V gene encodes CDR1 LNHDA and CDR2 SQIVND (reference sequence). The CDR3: CASSIGGQVINQPQHF. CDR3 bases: TGTGCCAGTAGTATTGGGGGACAGGTGATTAATCAGCCCCAGCATTTT.

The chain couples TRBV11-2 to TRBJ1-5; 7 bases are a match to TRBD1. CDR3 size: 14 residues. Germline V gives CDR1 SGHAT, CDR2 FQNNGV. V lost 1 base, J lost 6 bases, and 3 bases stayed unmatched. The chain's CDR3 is CASSLVAGGQPQHF. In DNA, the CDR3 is TGTGCCAGCAGCTTAGTGGCAGGGGGTCAGCCCCAGCATTTT.

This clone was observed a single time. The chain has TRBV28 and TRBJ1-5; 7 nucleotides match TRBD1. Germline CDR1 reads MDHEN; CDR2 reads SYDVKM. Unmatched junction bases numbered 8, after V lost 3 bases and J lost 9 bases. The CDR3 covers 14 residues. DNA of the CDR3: TGTGCCAGCAGTTTCGACAGGGTGATGGTGCCCCAGCATTTT. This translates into CASSFDRVMVPQHF.

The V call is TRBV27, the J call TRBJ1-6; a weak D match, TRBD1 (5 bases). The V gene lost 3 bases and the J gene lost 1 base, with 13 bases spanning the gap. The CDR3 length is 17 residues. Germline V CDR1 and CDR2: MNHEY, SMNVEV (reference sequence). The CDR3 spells CASSFSGGASYNSPLHF. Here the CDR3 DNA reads TGTGCCAGCAGTTTCTCCGGAGGGGCGTCCTATAATTCACCCCTCCACTTT.

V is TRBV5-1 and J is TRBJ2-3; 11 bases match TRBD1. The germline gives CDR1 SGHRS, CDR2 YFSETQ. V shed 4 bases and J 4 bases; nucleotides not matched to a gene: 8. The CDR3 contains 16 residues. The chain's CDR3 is CASSGWTGGNADTQYF. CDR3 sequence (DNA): TGCGCCAGCAGCGGATGGACAGGGGGCAACGCAGATACGCAGTATTTT.

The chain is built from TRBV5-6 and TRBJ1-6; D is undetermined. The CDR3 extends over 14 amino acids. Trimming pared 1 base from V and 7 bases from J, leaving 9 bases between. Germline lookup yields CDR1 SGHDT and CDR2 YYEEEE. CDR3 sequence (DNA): TGTGCCAGCAGCTTGTACGGAGGGAATTCACCCCTCCACTTT. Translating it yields CASSLYGGNSPLHF.

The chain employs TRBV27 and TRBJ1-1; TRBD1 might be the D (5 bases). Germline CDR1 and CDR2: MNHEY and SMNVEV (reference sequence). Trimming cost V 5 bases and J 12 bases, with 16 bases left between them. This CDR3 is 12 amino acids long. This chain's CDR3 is CASSLPGGGTFF. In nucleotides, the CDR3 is TGTGCCAGCAGTCTACCCGGGGGTGGGACTTTCTTT.

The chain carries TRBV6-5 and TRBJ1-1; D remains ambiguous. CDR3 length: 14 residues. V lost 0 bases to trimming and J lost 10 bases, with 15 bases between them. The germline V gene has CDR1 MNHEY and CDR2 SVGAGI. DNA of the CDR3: TGTGCCAGCAGTTACTCGAGTCTTCCCCCGCGAGCTTTCTTT. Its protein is CASSYSSLPPRAFF.

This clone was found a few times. This chain's CDR3 is CASSGGLAGALYEQFF. The CDR3 bases are TGCGCCAGCAGTGGCGGACTAGCGGGGGCCTTGTATGAGCAGTTCTTC. V and J are TRBV10-1 and TRBJ2-1; 13 bases align to TRBD2. The CDR3 totals 16 residues. The ends lost 4 bases at V and 8 bases at J; junction bases unmatched: 8. Germline V lookup: CDR1 WNHNN, CDR2 SYGVQD (reference sequence).

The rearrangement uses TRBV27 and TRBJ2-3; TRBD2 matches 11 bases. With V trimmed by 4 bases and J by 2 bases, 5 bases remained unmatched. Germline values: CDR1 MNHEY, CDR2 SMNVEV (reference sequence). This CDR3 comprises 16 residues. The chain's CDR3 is CASSSRLAGNTDTQYF. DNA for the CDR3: TGTGCCAGCAGTTCCCGACTAGCGGGGAACACAGATACGCAGTATTTT.

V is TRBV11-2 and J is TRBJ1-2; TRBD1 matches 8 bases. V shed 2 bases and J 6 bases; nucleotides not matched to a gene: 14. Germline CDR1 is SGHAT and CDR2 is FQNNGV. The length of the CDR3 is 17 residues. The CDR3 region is CASSLHGQGGRSDGYTF. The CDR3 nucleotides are TGTGCCAGCAGCTTACATGGACAGGGTGGTAGGAGTGATGGCTACACCTTC.

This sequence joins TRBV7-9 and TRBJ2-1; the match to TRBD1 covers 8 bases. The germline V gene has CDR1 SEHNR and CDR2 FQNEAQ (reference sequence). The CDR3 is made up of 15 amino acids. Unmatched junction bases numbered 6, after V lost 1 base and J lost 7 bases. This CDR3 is CASSLVTGDWNEQFF. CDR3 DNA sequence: TGTGCCAGCAGCTTAGTGACAGGGGATTGGAATGAGCAGTTCTTC.

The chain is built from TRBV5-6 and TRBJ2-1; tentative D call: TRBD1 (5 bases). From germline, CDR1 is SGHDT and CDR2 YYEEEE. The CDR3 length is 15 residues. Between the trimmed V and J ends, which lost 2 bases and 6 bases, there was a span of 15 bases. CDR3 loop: CASSFTTIGANEQFF. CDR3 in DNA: TGTGCCAGCAGCTTCACCACAATTGGGGCCAATGAGCAGTTCTTC.

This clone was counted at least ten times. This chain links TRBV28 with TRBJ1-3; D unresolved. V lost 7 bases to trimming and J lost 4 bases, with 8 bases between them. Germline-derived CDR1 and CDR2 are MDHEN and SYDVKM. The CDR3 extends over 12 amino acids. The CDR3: CASTAKGNTIYF. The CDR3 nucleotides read TGTGCCAGCACCGCGAAGGGAAACACCATATATTTT.

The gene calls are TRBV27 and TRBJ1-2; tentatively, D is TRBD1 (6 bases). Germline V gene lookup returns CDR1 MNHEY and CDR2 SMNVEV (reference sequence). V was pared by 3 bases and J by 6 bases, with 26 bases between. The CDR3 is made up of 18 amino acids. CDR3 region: CASSFLSPQGVTPDGYTF. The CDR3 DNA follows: TGTGCCAGCAGTTTTCTCTCCCCACAGGGAGTCACTCCTGATGGCTACACCTTC.

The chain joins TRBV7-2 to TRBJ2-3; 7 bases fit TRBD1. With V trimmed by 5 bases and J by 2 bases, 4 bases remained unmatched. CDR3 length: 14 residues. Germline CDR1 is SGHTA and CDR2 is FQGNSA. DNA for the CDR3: TGTGCCAGCAGCCGGGACAGATACACAGATACGCAGTATTTT. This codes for CASSRDRYTDTQYF. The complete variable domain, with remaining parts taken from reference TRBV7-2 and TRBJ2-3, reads GAGVSQSPSNKVTEKGKDVELRCDPISGHTALYWYRQSLGQGLEFLIYFQGNSAPDKSGLPSDRFSAERTGGSVSTLTIQRTQQEDSAVYLCASSRDRYTDTQYFGPGTRLTVL.

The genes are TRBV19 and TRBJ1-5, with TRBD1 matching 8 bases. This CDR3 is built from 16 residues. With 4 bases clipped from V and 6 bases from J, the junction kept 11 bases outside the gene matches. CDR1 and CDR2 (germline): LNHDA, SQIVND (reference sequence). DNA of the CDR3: TGTGCCAGTAGTACAGCCAGGACAGGGTCTTTTCAGCCCCAGCATTTT. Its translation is CASSTARTGSFQPQHF.

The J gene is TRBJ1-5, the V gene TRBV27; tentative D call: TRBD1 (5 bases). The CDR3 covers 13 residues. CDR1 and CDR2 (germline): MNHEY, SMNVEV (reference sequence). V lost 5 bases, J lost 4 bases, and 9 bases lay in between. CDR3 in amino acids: CASSHQGNQPQHF. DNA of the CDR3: TGTGCCAGCAGTCATCAGGGAAATCAGCCCCAGCATTTT.

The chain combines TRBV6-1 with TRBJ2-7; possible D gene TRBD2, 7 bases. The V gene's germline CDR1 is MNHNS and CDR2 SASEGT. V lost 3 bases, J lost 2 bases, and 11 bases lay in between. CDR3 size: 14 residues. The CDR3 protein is CASSERGGAYEQYF. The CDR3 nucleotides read TGTGCCAGCAGTGAGAGGGGGGGGGCCTACGAGCAGTACTTC.

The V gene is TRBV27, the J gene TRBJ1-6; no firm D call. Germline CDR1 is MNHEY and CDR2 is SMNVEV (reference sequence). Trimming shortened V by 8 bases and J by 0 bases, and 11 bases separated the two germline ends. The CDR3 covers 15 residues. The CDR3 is CASSLGGSYNSPLHF. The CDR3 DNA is TGTGCCAGCTCCCTGGGAGGCTCCTATAATTCACCCCTCCACTTT.

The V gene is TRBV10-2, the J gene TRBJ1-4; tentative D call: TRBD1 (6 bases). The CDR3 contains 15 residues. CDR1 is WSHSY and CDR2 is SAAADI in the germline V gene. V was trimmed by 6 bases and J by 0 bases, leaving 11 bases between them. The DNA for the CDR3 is TGCGCCAGCAGGGGGGCGGGGGCAACTAATGAAAAACTGTTTTTT. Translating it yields CASRGAGATNEKLFF.

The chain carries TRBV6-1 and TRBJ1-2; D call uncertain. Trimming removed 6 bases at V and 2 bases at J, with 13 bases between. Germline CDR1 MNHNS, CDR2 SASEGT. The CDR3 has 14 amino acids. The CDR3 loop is CASRMSLSNYGYTF. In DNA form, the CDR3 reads TGTGCCAGCAGGATGAGCCTGTCCAACTATGGCTACACCTTC.

Here the CDR3 reads CASSYGTGRGGYTF. CDR3 DNA: TGTGCCAGCAGCTACGGGACAGGGAGAGGTGGCTACACCTTC. This chain uses TRBV13 with TRBJ1-2, with 9 bases matching TRBD1. The germline gives CDR1 PRHDT, CDR2 FYEKMQ (reference sequence). J gave up 7 bases and V 4 bases, and 7 bases lay outside the gene matches. This CDR3 comprises 14 residues.

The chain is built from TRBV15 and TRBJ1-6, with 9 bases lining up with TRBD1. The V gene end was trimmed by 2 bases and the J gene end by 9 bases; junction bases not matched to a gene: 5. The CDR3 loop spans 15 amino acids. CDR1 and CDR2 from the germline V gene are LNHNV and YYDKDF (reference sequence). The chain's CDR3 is CATSRTGTGISPLHF. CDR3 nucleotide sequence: TGTGCCACCAGCAGAACCGGGACAGGGATTTCACCCCTCCACTTT.

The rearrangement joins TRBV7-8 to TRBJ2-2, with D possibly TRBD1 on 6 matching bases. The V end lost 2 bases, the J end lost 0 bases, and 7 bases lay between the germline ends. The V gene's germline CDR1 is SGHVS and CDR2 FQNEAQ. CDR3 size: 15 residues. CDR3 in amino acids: CASSLNRANTGELFF. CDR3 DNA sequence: TGTGCCAGCAGCTTAAACAGGGCGAACACCGGGGAGCTGTTTTTT.

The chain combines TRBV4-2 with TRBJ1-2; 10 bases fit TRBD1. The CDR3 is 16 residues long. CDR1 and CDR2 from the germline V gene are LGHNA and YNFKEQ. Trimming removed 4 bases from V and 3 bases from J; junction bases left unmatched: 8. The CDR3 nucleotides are TGTGCCAGCAGCCCAGAGACAGGGGGCGCATACTATGGCTACACCTTC. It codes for CASSPETGGAYYGYTF.

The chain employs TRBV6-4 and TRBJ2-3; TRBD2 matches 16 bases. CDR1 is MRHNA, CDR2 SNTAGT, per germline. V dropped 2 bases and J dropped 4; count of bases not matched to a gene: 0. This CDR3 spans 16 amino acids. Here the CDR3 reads CASSDGTSGGADTQYF. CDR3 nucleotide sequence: TGTGCCAGCAGTGACGGGACTAGCGGGGGGGCAGATACGCAGTATTTT.

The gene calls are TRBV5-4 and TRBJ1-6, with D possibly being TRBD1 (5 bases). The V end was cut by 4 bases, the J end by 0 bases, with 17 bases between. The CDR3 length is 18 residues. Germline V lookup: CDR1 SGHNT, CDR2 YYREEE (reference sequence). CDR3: CASSLGDLMSSYNSPLHF. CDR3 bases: TGTGCCAGCAGCCTAGGGGATCTGATGAGCTCCTATAATTCACCCCTCCACTTT.

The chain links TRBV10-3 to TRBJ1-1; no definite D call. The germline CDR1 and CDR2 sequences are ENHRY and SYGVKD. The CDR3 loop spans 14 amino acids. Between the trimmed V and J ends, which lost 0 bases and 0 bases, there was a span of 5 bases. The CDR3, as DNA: TGTGCCATCAGTGAGTCTTATCTGAACACTGAAGCTTTCTTT. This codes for CAISESYLNTEAFF.

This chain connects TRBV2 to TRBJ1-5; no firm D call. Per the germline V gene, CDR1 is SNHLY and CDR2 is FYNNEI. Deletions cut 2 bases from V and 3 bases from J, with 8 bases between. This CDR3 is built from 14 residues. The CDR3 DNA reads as TGTGCCAGCAGTGAACAGGCTACCAATCAGCCCCAGCATTTT. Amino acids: CASSEQATNQPQHF.

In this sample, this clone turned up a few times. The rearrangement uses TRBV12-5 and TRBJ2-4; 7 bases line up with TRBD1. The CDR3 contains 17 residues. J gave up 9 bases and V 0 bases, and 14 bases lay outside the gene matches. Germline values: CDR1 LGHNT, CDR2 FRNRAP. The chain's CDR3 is CASGLVRVDRTLAIQYF. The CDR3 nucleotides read TGTGCTAGTGGTTTGGTCAGAGTGGACAGGACCCTAGCCATTCAGTACTTC.